A single sample is the source of the 9 T cell receptor beta chains below, sequenced in a study of blood T cell repertoires in COVID-19 (dated by TCRdb to 2019 to 2021). Library preparation employed the immunoSEQ multiplex PCR assay. TCRdb stores this immuneACCESS table with in-frame sequences only. Part of the clones is absent; in the studies checked, under half of the shortfall reflects unresolved V genes, and no reason is known for the rest. This sample comprises approximately 230,000 clones, approximately 83% of them detected only once. The ten largest clonotypes hold about 9.6% of the sample. What was sequenced was peripheral blood. These receptors came from a man aged 80 or over with acute or convalescent COVID-19.

This chain links TRBV5-5 with TRBJ2-5, with 11 bases identical to TRBD1. Germline assignment: CDR1 SGHKS and CDR2 YYEKEE (reference sequence). The CDR3 contains 18 residues. The J segment lost 6 bases and the V segment lost 3 bases, leaving 16 bases of the junction unmatched. The CDR3 is CASSWALSRTGGAKTQYF. The CDR3 region has the DNA TGTGCCAGCAGCTGGGCCCTCTCCCGGACAGGGGGCGCAAAGACCCAGTACTTC.

CDR3 loop: CASFTGGGPSYEQYF. CDR3 in DNA: TGTGCCAGCTTTACGGGAGGGGGGCCCTCCTACGAGCAGTACTTC. This chain uses TRBV6-5 with TRBJ2-7, with 8 nucleotides matching TRBD2. The CDR3 covers 15 residues. Per germline, CDR1 MNHEY and CDR2 SVGAGI. The V gene end was trimmed by 8 bases and the J gene end by 0 bases; junction bases not matched to a gene: 9.

This chain connects TRBV12-3 or TRBV12-4 to TRBJ1-5, with D maybe TRBD1 (6 bases). The germline V and J ends were trimmed by 8 bases and 3 bases, with 11 bases remaining between them. The CDR3 extends over 13 amino acids. In nucleotides, the CDR3 is TGTGCCAGCCTAGGGGGGGCCAATCAGCCCCAGCATTTT. This encodes CASLGGANQPQHF.

The V call is TRBV5-1, the J call TRBJ1-1; D is perhaps TRBD1 (5 bases). CDR1 is SGHRS and CDR2 is YFSETQ in the germline V gene. This CDR3 is built from 15 residues. Trimming stripped 0 bases from V and 5 bases from J, with 14 bases between. In DNA, the CDR3 is TGCGCCAGCAGCTTGGGCGGCGGGCGGGGGACTGAAGCTTTCTTT. Translated: CASSLGGGRGTEAFF.

This chain uses TRBV2 with TRBJ1-4; TRBD1 matches 7 bases. CDR3 length: 15 residues. Unmatched junction bases numbered 7, after V lost 2 bases and J lost 7 bases. Germline V gives CDR1 SNHLY, CDR2 FYNNEI. The CDR3 spells CASSESGTVVEKLFF. The CDR3 nucleotides read TGTGCCAGCAGTGAATCCGGGACAGTTGTTGAAAAACTGTTTTTT.

V usage is TRBV19 and J usage is TRBJ2-7; 7 nucleotides line up with TRBD1. J lost 1 base, V lost 6 bases, and 6 bases had no gene match. The CDR3 covers 14 residues. Germline CDR1 LNHDA, CDR2 SQIVND (reference sequence). DNA of the CDR3: TGTGCCAGTAGCCCGGGACAGCCATCCTACGAGCAGTACTTC. Protein: CASSPGQPSYEQYF.

The chain is built from TRBV7-8 and TRBJ1-6, with 7 bases matching TRBD1. This CDR3 spans 16 amino acids. J was trimmed by 10 bases and V by 1 base; bases with no gene match: 10. Germline V CDR1 and CDR2: SGHVS, FQNEAQ. The CDR3 is CASSLERGRLFSPLHF. The CDR3 nucleotides are TGTGCCAGCAGCTTAGAGAGGGGGCGCCTCTTCTCACCCCTCCACTTT.

The chain links TRBV18 to TRBJ1-5; D not certain. Trimming pared 3 bases from V and 7 bases from J, leaving 13 bases between. CDR1 and CDR2 from the germline V gene are KGHSH and LQKENI. This CDR3 spans 14 amino acids. In DNA form, the CDR3 reads TGTGCCAGCTCACCCTCATATGGGCACCAGCCCCAGCATTTT. Translation gives CASSPSYGHQPQHF.

This clone was recorded many times. This chain connects TRBV5-1 to TRBJ1-1; the D is unclear. The CDR3 extends over 18 amino acids. The germline V gene encodes CDR1 SGHRS and CDR2 YFSETQ. V lost 6 bases to trimming and J lost 1 base, with 25 bases between them. In DNA form, the CDR3 reads TGCGCCAGCAATCCTGACCTTGGACGGGGTTTCGGGAACACTGAAGCTTTCTTT. It specifies CASNPDLGRGFGNTEAFF. Combining the CDR3 with reference TRBV5-1 and TRBJ1-1 gives the whole variable domain KAGVTQTPRYLIKTRGQQVTLSCSPISGHRSVSWYQQTPGQGLQFLFEYFSETQRNKGNFPGRFSGRQFSNSRSEMNVSTLELGDSALYLCASNPDLGRGFGNTEAFFGQGTRLTVV.